The present entry profiles one TCR beta chain with its context. As yet, its antigen is unknown. A much bigger clone sits one base away, suggesting this may be a read error. Amplification of TCR alpha and beta CDR3 regions from RNA used iRepertoire nested multiplex PCR. Input was 100-400 ng of tissue mRNA or PBMC total RNA. TCRdb called the multiplex PCR reads again in MiXCR, with one record for every CDR3 protein. The sample has approximately 110,000 distinct CDR3 sequences; 20% to 25% are singletons. This entry is derived from a study of glioma-infiltrating T cells. Study findings and constraints: Very few CDR3 sequences were shared between tissue and blood. Gliomas, especially low-grade, showed above-expected tissue-blood divergence; non-neoplastic patients showed below.

V shed 6 bases, J shed 7 bases, and the junction held 7 bases outside the gene matches. The CDR3 consists of 15 residues. CDR1 SNHLY and CDR2 FYNNEI come from the germline V gene. This receptor was taken from a human donor with low-grade glioma or glioblastoma, undergoing nonglioma brain surgery, or in good health (not recorded which). Specimen: glioma tissue, nonneoplastic brain tissue, or PBMCs (not recorded which). The chain carries TRBV2 and TRBJ1-5, with TRBD1 identical over 12 bases. CDR3 region: CASRLGTGGFQPQHF. The CDR3 DNA is TGTGCCAGCAGATTAGGGACAGGGGGCTTCCAGCCCCAGCATTTT. Filled out from reference TRBV2 and TRBJ1-5, the complete variable domain reads EPEVTQTPSHQVTQMGQEVILRCVPISNHLYFYWYRQILGQKVEFLVSFYNNEISEKSEIFDDQFSVERPDGSNFTLKIRSTKLEDSAMYFCASRLGTGGFQPQHFGDGTRLSIL.